These 9 T cell receptor beta chains share one sample of origin, sequenced in a study of blood T cell repertoires in COVID-19. Only in-frame clones appear in the TCRdb table, and some are missing; sequencing was by immunoSEQ multiplex PCR. The data show about 120,000 clones, more than 80% seen once. The specimen was peripheral blood. Receptor source: a human donor in a cohort sampled during active COVID-19.

The rearrangement links TRBV7-8 to TRBJ2-1, with TRBD2 as a possible D gene (5 bases). CDR1 and CDR2 (germline): SGHVS, FQNEAQ. The V and J ends lost 5 bases and 3 bases respectively, with 11 bases between them. The CDR3 totals 14 residues. The DNA for the CDR3 is TGTGCCAGCAGCCTATTTGAGGGCTACAATGAGCAGTTCTTC. Translation gives CASSLFEGYNEQFF.

This clone was recorded a few times. The chain recombines TRBV11-1 with TRBJ2-1; 12 bases match TRBD2. Losses at the gene ends were 5 bases for V and 0 bases for J; bases not matched to a gene: 2. Per the germline V gene, CDR1 is SGHAT and CDR2 is FQDESV (reference sequence). The CDR3 is made up of 16 amino acids. This CDR3 reads CASSGLAGTSYNEQFF. The CDR3 bases are TGTGCCAGCAGCGGACTAGCGGGGACCTCCTACAATGAGCAGTTCTTC.

The rearrangement links TRBV11-2 to TRBJ1-4; D is uncertain. CDR3 length: 14 residues. Germline-derived CDR1 and CDR2 are SGHAT and FQNNGV. V lost 4 bases to trimming and J lost 8 bases, with 14 bases between them. The CDR3 protein is CASSSPSGFEKLFF. DNA of the CDR3: TGTGCCAGCAGCTCCCCGAGTGGTTTCGAAAAACTGTTTTTT.

The V call is TRBV2, the J call TRBJ2-5; 7 nucleotides agree with TRBD1. The germline gives CDR1 SNHLY, CDR2 FYNNEI. V lost 4 bases to trimming and J lost 1 base; unmatched junction nucleotides: 3. This CDR3 comprises 14 residues. The CDR3 DNA is TGTGCCAGCAGTGCTGGGACAGCCCAAGAGACCCAGTACTTC. Translating it yields CASSAGTAQETQYF.

The V call is TRBV5-6, the J call TRBJ2-2; 13 bases are shared with TRBD2. The CDR3 consists of 16 residues. J lost 7 bases, V lost 5 bases, and 8 bases had no gene match. The V gene's germline CDR1 is SGHDT and CDR2 YYEEEE. The chain's CDR3 is CASSSRTSGSFGELFF. CDR3 nucleotides: TGTGCCAGCAGTTCCAGGACTAGCGGGAGCTTCGGGGAGCTGTTTTTT.

CDR3 in amino acids: CASRSDGTAGEKLFF. The CDR3 DNA sequence: TGTGCCAGCCGTTCTGATGGGACGGCGGGGGAAAAACTGTTTTTT. V usage is TRBV6-5 and J usage is TRBJ1-4, with a possible D match to TRBD1 (5 bases). Germline assignment: CDR1 MNHEY and CDR2 SVGAGI. Deletions cut 8 bases from V and 8 bases from J, with 21 bases between. CDR3 length: 15 amino acids.

The chain has TRBV10-1 and TRBJ2-7; TRBD2 is a possible D gene (6 bases). Per germline, CDR1 WNHNN and CDR2 SYGVQD (reference sequence). CDR3 length: 13 amino acids. Trimming stripped 9 bases from V and 1 base from J, with 13 bases between. CDR3 sequence (DNA): TGCGCCAGAGGGACTTTCCCGTCCTACGAGCAGTACTTC. Its protein product is CARGTFPSYEQYF.

This clone was picked up a small number of times. The chain employs TRBV12-3 or TRBV12-4 and TRBJ1-5, with D maybe TRBD1 (6 bases). The V and J ends lost 5 bases and 5 bases respectively, with 7 bases between them. The CDR3 totals 12 residues. CDR3 sequence (DNA): TGTGCCAGCAGTGCAGGGGATCAGCCCCAGCATTTT. Encoded protein: CASSAGDQPQHF.

The chain combines TRBV6-5 with TRBJ1-6, with 7 bases aligning to TRBD1. V shed 6 bases and J 5 bases; nucleotides not matched to a gene: 4. The CDR3 has 14 residues. Germline V CDR1 and CDR2: MNHEY, SVGAGI. CDR3 region: CASSRGQNNSPLHF. The DNA for the CDR3 is TGTGCCAGCAGCCGGGGACAGAATAATTCACCCCTCCACTTT.